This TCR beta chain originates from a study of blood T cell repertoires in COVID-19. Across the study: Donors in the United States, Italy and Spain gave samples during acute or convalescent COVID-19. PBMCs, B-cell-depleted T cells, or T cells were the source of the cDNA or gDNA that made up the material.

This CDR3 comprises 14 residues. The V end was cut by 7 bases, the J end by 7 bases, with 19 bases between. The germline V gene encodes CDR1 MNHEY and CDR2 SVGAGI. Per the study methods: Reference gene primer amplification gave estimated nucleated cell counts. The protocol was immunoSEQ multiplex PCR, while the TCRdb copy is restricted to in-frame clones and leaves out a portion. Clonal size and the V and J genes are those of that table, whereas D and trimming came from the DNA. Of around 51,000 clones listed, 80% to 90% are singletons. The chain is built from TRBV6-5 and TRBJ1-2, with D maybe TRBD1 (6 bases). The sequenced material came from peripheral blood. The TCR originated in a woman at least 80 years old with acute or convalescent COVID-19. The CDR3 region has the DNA TGTGCCAGCATCGATCAATCGGACAGTAGTGGCTACACCTTC. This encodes CASIDQSDSSGYTF.